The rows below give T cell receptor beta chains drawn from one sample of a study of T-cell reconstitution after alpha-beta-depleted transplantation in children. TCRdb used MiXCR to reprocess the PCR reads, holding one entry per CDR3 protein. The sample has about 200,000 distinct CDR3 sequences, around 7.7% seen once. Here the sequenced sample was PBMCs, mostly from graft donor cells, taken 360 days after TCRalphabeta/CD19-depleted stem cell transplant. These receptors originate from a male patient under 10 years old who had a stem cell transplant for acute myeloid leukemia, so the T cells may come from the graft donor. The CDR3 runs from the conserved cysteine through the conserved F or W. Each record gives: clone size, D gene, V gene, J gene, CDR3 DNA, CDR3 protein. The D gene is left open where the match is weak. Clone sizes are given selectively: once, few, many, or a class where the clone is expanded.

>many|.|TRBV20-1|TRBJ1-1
TGCAGTGCTATGTTGGGGGGCGGAGGCACTGAAGCTTTCTTT
CSAMLGGGGTEAFF
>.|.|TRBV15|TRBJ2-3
TGTGCCACCAGCAGTGTAACCACAGATACGCAGTATTTT
CATSSVTTDTQYF
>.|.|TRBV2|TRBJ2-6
TGTGCCAGCAGTGACATCCCGGCTGGGGCCAACGTCCTGACTTTC
CASSDIPAGANVLTF
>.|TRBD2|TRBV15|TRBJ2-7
TGTGCCACCAAGATGGAGCGGGACTACTACGAGCAGTACTTC
CATKMERDYYEQYF
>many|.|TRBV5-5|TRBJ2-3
TGTGCCAGCAGCGTGTCGGGGGAAGATACGCAGTATTTT
CASSVSGEDTQYF
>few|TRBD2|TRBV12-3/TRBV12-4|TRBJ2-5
TGTGCCAGCAGTCGAAAAGCCTCCCGCCGGGGGGATTTTGAGACCCAGTACTTC
CASSRKASRRGDFETQYF
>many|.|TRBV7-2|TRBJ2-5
TGTGCCAGCAGCATGACAGTTAACCAAGAGACCCAGTACTTC
CASSMTVNQETQYF
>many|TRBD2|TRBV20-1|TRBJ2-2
TGCAGTGCTAGAGATGTACTAGCGGCGAACACCGGGGAGCTGTTTTTT
CSARDVLAANTGELFF
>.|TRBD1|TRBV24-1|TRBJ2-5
TGTGCCACCAGCCCCGGGACAGGGAAACAAGAGACCCAGTACTTC
CATSPGTGKQETQYF
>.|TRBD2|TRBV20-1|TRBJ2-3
TGCTTCGCGGGGGGCCCGACTAGCACAGATACGCAGTATTTT
CFAGGPTSTDTQYF
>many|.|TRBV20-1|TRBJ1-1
TGCAGTGCTAGATTAGACAGGCCACCCTTGAACACTGAAGCTTTCTTT
CSARLDRPPLNTEAFF
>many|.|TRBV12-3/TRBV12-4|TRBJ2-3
TGTGCCAGCAGCCGATCGGACTATCCCACAGATACGCAGTATTTT
CASSRSDYPTDTQYF
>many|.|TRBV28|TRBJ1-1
TGTGCCAGCCTTTCCAAGGGTCTATCTGAAGCTTTCTTT
CASLSKGLSEAFF
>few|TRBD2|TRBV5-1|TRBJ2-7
TGCGCCAGCCGGGAGCGGGAGACCCACGAGCAGTACTTC
CASRERETHEQYF
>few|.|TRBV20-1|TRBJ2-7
TGCAGTGCTAGTGGCGGCGCCTACGAGCAGTACTTC
CSASGGAYEQYF
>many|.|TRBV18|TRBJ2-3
TGTGCCAGCTCACTGGACGGAGATACGCAGTATTTT
CASSLDGDTQYF
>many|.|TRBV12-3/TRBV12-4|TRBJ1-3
TGTGCCAGCAGTTTAATGAGCTCTGGAAACACCATATATTTT
CASSLMSSGNTIYF
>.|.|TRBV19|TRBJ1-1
TGTGCCAGTAGTATAAACAGCGGCACTGAAGCTTTCTTT
CASSINSGTEAFF
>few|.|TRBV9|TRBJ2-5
TGTGCCAGCAGCGTAGGTGTAGCGCCCCCGGGGGAGACCCAGTACTTC
CASSVGVAPPGETQYF
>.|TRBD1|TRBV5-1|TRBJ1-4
TGCGCCAGCAGGGAGGGGGCCCTTAATGAAAAACTGTTTTTT
CASREGALNEKLFF
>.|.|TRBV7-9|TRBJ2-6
TGTGCCAGCAGCTATTTTGTCGGGGCCAACGTCCTGACTTTC
CASSYFVGANVLTF
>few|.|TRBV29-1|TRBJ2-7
TGCAGCGTTGCTATGAGGCAGGTACACTCCTACGAGCAGTACTTC
CSVAMRQVHSYEQYF
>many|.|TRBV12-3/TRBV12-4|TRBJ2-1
TGTGCCAGCAAGAACGGGATAAATAACAATGAGCAGTTCTTC
CASKNGINNNEQFF
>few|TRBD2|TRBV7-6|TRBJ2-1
TGTGCCAGCAGCTTTGTAGTAGGGCGGGGGGGCGACAATGAGCAGTTCTTC
CASSFVVGRGGDNEQFF
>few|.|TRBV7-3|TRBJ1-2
TGTGCCAGCAGCTCCGGAAGCGGGAACTATGGCTACACCTTC
CASSSGSGNYGYTF
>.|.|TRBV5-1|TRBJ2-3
TGCGCCAGCAGCTTGGACGATACGCAGTATTTT
CASSLDDTQYF
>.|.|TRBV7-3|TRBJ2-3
TGTGCCAGCAGCTTAAGGGCTGGTTACAGAGATACGCAGTATTTT
CASSLRAGYRDTQYF
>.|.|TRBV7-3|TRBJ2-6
TGTGCCAGCAGCTTAACTCTTCGGGCCTCTGGGGCCAACGTCCTGACTTTC
CASSLTLRASGANVLTF
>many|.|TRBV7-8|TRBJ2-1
TGTGCCAGCAGCTCCTTTGGGGAACAATACAATGAGCAGTTCTTC
CASSSFGEQYNEQFF
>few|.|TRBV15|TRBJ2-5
TGTGCCACCAGCAGTCGTGGCCGAGAGACCCAGTACTTC
CATSSRGRETQYF
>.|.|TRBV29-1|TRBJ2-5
TGCAGCGTTGGGAATGGAGGGGCCGAGACCCAGTACTTC
CSVGNGGAETQYF
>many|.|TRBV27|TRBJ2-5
TGTGCCAGCAGTATTAGAGTGAGAGAGACCCAGTACTTC
CASSIRVRETQYF
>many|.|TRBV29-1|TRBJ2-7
TGCAGCGTCCTGGAGTACCACGACTACGAGCAGTACTTC
CSVLEYHDYEQYF
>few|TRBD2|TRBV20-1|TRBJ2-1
TGCAGTGCTAGCGGGAGGGCCCACTCCTACAATGAGCAGTTCTTC
CSASGRAHSYNEQFF
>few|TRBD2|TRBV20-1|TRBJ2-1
TGCAGTGCTCCCGGGAGGGGGGATGAGCAGTTCTTC
CSAPGRGDEQFF
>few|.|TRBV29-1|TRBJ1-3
TGCAGCGCTTTGGACAACTCTGGAAACACCATATATTTT
CSALDNSGNTIYF
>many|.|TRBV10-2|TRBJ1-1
TGCGCCAGCATGACCCAGGTGGAGAGTGAAGCTTTCTTT
CASMTQVESEAFF
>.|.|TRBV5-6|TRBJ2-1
TGTGCCAGCTCCCGACAGACCTACGAGCAGTTCTTC
CASSRQTYEQFF
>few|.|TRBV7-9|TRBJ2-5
TGTGCCAGCAGCAAGCGACAGGCGGAAGAGACCCAGTACTTC
CASSKRQAEETQYF
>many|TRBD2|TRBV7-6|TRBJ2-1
TGTGCCAGCAGCATCTCCTCGGGAGGGGTTGAGCAGTTCTTC
CASSISSGGVEQFF
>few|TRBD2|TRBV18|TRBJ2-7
TGTGCCAGCTCACCACCGGGACTAGCGGGAGCTCCCTCCTACGAGCAGTACTTC
CASSPPGLAGAPSYEQYF
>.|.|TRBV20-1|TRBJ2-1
TGCAGTGCTAGGATGGGGGCCGGTGAGCAGTTCTTC
CSARMGAGEQFF
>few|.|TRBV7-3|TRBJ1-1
TGTGCCAGCAGCTTATTGGCAGACACTGAAGCTTTCTTT
CASSLLADTEAFF
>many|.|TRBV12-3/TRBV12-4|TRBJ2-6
TGTGCCAGCACCCAAAGAGGGAGAATGGCCAACGTCCTGACTTTC
CASTQRGRMANVLTF
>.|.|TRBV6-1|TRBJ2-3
TGTGCCAGCAGTGAACCGGGGGGCACGCAGTATTTT
CASSEPGGTQYF
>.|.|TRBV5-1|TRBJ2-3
TGCGCCAGCAGCTTGGAGGCCAGGAGCCACACAGATACGCAGTATTTT
CASSLEARSHTDTQYF
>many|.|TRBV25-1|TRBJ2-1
TGTGCCAGCAGTGAATCGAGGGGGGTCAATGAGCAGTTCTTC
CASSESRGVNEQFF
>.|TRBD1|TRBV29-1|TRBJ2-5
TGCAGCGTTGTGGGGCTGACAGGGACGGAGGCCCAGTACTTC
CSVVGLTGTEAQYF
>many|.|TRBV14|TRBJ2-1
TGTGCCAGCAGCCAATCGGGGAAGTACAATGAGCAGTTCTTC
CASSQSGKYNEQFF
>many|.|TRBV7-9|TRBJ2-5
TGTGCCAGCAGCCAAGGGTCAGTTGGAGAGACCCAGTACTTC
CASSQGSVGETQYF
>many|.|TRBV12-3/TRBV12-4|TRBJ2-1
TGTGCCAGCAGTCCCTTAGGGGAGCAGTTCTTC
CASSPLGEQFF
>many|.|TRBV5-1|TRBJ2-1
TGCGCCAGCAGCGTCCGGGGTGAGCAGTTCTTC
CASSVRGEQFF
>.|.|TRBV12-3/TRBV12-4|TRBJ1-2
TGTGCCAGCAGTTTACAGGCCTTGAGCTATGGCTACACCTTC
CASSLQALSYGYTF
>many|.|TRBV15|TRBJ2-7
TGTGCCACCAGCAGATCCGGGATCTCATCCTACGAGCAGTACTTC
CATSRSGISSYEQYF
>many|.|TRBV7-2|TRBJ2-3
TGTGCCAGCAGCCTTTACACAGATACGCAGTATTTT
CASSLYTDTQYF
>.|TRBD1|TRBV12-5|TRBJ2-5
TGTGCTAGTGGTGACAGGGGAAGACAAGAGACCCAGTACTTC
CASGDRGRQETQYF
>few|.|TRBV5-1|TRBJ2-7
TGCGCCAGCAGCTACTTTGGGGGCCCGGGCGAGCAGTACTTC
CASSYFGGPGEQYF